The T cell receptor beta chain described here comes from a study of blood T cell repertoires in COVID-19. Across the study: The United States, Italy and Spain supplied acute and convalescent COVID-19 samples. PBMCs, B-cell-depleted T cells, or T cells were the source of the cDNA or gDNA that made up the material.

Original data processing: Nucleated cell number was recorded as an estimate derived from reference gene primer amplification. The protocol was immunoSEQ multiplex PCR, while the TCRdb copy is restricted to in-frame clones and leaves out a portion. V, J and clone size are those of that table, while D and trimming were read from the DNA. The data hold 29,000 or so clones, with about 92% observed a single time. This TCR was recovered from a man aged 50 to 60 with active COVID-19. The sequenced sample consisted of peripheral blood.

CDR3 region: CASSPTAGQASYEQYF. The CDR3 bases are TGTGCCAGCAGCCCAACCGCGGGACAGGCCTCCTACGAGCAGTACTTC. V and J are TRBV7-9 and TRBJ2-7, with 8 bases aligning to TRBD1. CDR3 length: 16 residues. Per the germline V gene, CDR1 is SEHNR and CDR2 is FQNEAQ (reference sequence). V was pared by 5 bases and J by 0 bases, with 9 bases of the junction left unmatched.